This entry lists 26 T cell receptor beta chains sequenced from one sample in a study of T cells after yellow fever vaccination (dated by TCRdb to about 2019). Library preparation employed 5' RACE. Sequencing took place on an Illumina HiSeq 2500. Through fastp at Q25 and MiXCR, TCRdb rebuilt clones from the public reads, retaining in-frame beta chains. Identical CDR3 protein sequences are pooled into one entry, listed with their most common genes and DNA. The sample table holds about 230,000 distinct CDR3 sequences, of which 6% to 8% were seen once. The top ten clonotypes cover about 1% of the sample. The label giving this sample's treatment or condition can be read as: live attenuated yellow fever vaccine strain. Material: CD4+ T cells sorted from PBMCs, obtained on the day of the yellow fever booster vaccination. The receptor set was obtained from a man younger than 45 who received the YFV17D yellow fever vaccine.

This clonotype was picked up many times. This chain connects TRBV7-6 to TRBJ2-7, with TRBD1 as a possible D gene (6 bases). Germline-derived CDR1 and CDR2 are SGHVS and FNYEAQ. V lost 1 base to trimming and J lost 6 bases, with 22 bases between them. The CDR3 is 17 residues long. Here the CDR3 reads CASSLVGAVSVGSEQYF. CDR3 in DNA: TGTGCCAGCAGCTTAGTGGGGGCAGTCAGCGTGGGAAGCGAGCAGTACTTC.

The table lists this clonotype with a few counts. The CDR3 DNA is TGTGCCAGCAGACCTCATGGACAGACAGAGACCCAGTACTTC. Amino acid sequence: CASRPHGQTETQYF. The V call is TRBV6-2 or TRBV6-3, the J call TRBJ2-5; maybe TRBD1 (6 bases). The CDR3 length is 14 residues. The V end lost 6 bases, the J end lost 4 bases, and 15 bases lay between the germline ends. CDR1 is MNHEY and CDR2 is SVGEGT in the germline V gene.

This clonotype came up many times. In DNA form, the CDR3 reads TGCAGTGCTAGAGATGTCCAGCGGGTGACTCCCTCCTACAATGAGCAGTTCTTC. The encoded protein is CSARDVQRVTPSYNEQFF. This rearrangement joins TRBV20-1 to TRBJ2-1; possible D gene TRBD2, 6 bases. The V end was cut by 0 bases, the J end by 0 bases, with 18 bases between. The germline V gene encodes CDR1 DFQATT and CDR2 SNEGSKA (reference sequence). This CDR3 has 18 amino acids.

This clonotype appeared many times. The rearrangement joins TRBV9 to TRBJ2-3; weak D call: TRBD2 (6 bases). Germline V gene sequence: CDR1 SGDLS, CDR2 YYNGEE. The CDR3 runs 15 residues. Trimming pared 7 bases from V and 0 bases from J, leaving 15 bases between. CDR3 loop: CASGRGETSTDTQYF. The CDR3 DNA reads TGTGCCAGCGGGCGGGGAGAAACTAGCACAGATACGCAGTATTTT. The full variable domain, with the rest looked up from reference TRBV9 and TRBJ2-3, is DSGVTQTPKHLITATGQRVTLRCSPRSGDLSVYWYQQSLDQGLQFLIQYYNGEERAKGNILERFSAQQFPDLHSELNLSSLELGDSALYFCASGRGETSTDTQYFGPGTRLTVL.

This clonotype was seen only a few times. The V gene is TRBV6-2 or TRBV6-3, the J gene TRBJ2-1; 9 positions agree with TRBD2. The J segment lost 6 bases and the V segment lost 2 bases, leaving 5 bases of the junction unmatched. Germline V gives CDR1 MNHEY, CDR2 SVGEGT. The CDR3 is 15 residues long. CDR3 bases: TGTGCCAGCAGTTACGGGGGTAGCGGGAGCAATGAGCAGTTCTTC. Residues: CASSYGGSGSNEQFF.

J is TRBJ1-1 and V is TRBV19; weak D call: TRBD1 (6 bases). This CDR3 region has 16 residues. The germline V gene encodes CDR1 LNHDA and CDR2 SQIVND (reference sequence). The germline V and J ends were trimmed by 4 bases and 0 bases, with 15 bases remaining between them. CDR3 loop: CASSNRVREMNTEAFF. The CDR3 bases are TGTGCCAGTAGTAACAGGGTTAGAGAAATGAACACTGAAGCTTTCTTT. Supplemented by reference TRBV19 and TRBJ1-1, the full variable domain reads DGGITQSPKYLFRKEGQNVTLSCEQNLNHDAMYWYRQDPGQGLRLIYYSQIVNDFQKGDIAEGYSVSREKKESFPLTVTSAQKNPTAFYLCASSNRVREMNTEAFFGQGTRLTVV.

This clonotype was observed a few times. The chain employs TRBV20-1 and TRBJ2-3; D unresolved. Deletions cut 2 bases from V and 1 base from J, with 4 bases between. CDR1 and CDR2 from the germline V gene are DFQATT and SNEGSKA (reference sequence). There are 12 residues in the CDR3. CDR3 protein: CSARYRTDTQYF. CDR3 nucleotides: TGCAGTGCTAGATATCGCACAGATACGCAGTATTTT.

This clonotype was recorded many times. The J gene is TRBJ1-1, the V gene TRBV29-1; no clear D. CDR3 size: 10 residues. V dropped 4 bases and J dropped 4 bases, with 4 bases sitting between them. Per germline, CDR1 SQVTM and CDR2 ANQGSEA. The CDR3 DNA sequence: TGCAGCGTTGGATCCACTGAAGCTTTCTTT. This translates into CSVGSTEAFF. The full variable domain, in which reference TRBV29-1 and TRBJ1-1 provide the parts outside the CDR3, is SAVISQKPSRDICQRGTSLTIQCQVDSQVTMMFWYRQQPGQSLTLIATANQGSEATYESGFVIDKFPISRPNLTFSTLTVSNMSPEDSSIYLCSVGSTEAFFGQGTRLTVV.

There are many counts of this clonotype. The CDR3: CATGREGYEQYF. DNA for the CDR3: TGTGCCACAGGACGGGAGGGCTACGAGCAGTACTTC. The chain links TRBV10-3 to TRBJ2-7; the match to TRBD2 covers 8 bases. The CDR3 extends over 12 amino acids. Germline CDR1 is ENHRY and CDR2 is SYGVKD. The trim removed 10 bases at V and 3 bases at J, leaving 5 bases unmatched.

In its sample, this clonotype was seen a few times. The V and J genes are TRBV6-2 or TRBV6-3 and TRBJ1-5; the D is unclear. Trimming removed 6 bases from V and 3 bases from J, with 18 bases in between. The CDR3 spans 16 residues. Germline V gives CDR1 MNHEY, CDR2 SVGEGT. CDR3 residues: CASSTSRTALNQPQHF. CDR3 nucleotides: TGTGCCAGCAGCACCAGTAGGACGGCCCTCAATCAGCCCCAGCATTTT.

There are a few counts of this clonotype. The genes are TRBV21-1 and TRBJ2-6; the D call of TRBD1 is as the table states it, not checked on the DNA. TRBV21-1 is marked as a pseudogene. This CDR3 spans 19 amino acids. DNA for the CDR3: TGTGCCAGCAGCAAAATGGGGGACCTTCGAGTATCCGGGGCCAACGTCCTGACTTTC. Protein sequence: CASSKMGDLRVSGANVLTF.

This clonotype occurred many times. This chain uses TRBV19 with TRBJ1-5; TRBD1 agrees at 7 bases. The junction had 8 bases not matched to a gene; V was cut back by 9 bases and J by 3 bases. CDR3 length: 14 amino acids. Germline V CDR1 and CDR2: LNHDA, SQIVND (reference sequence). CDR3 amino acids: CASNPGQLNQPQHF. CDR3 coding DNA: TGTGCCAGCAACCCGGGACAGCTCAATCAGCCCCAGCATTTT. The full variable domain, with the rest looked up from reference TRBV19 and TRBJ1-5, is DGGITQSPKYLFRKEGQNVTLSCEQNLNHDAMYWYRQDPGQGLRLIYYSQIVNDFQKGDIAEGYSVSREKKESFPLTVTSAQKNPTAFYLCASNPGQLNQPQHFGDGTRLSIL.

The chain uses TRBV20-1 and TRBJ2-1, with 11 bases identical to TRBD2. This CDR3 has 21 residues. Germline CDR1 DFQATT, CDR2 SNEGSKA (reference sequence). Trimming cost V 3 bases and J 1 base; bases outside gene matches: 20. The CDR3 is CSASGGRASERLAGSYNEQFF. The CDR3 DNA follows: TGCAGTGCTAGCGGGGGTCGGGCGTCGGAGAGACTAGCGGGATCCTACAATGAGCAGTTCTTC.

This clonotype was found a few times. This chain connects TRBV5-4 to TRBJ2-5; 8 bases agree with TRBD1. Germline-derived CDR1 and CDR2 are SGHNT and YYREEE (reference sequence). J lost 1 base, V lost 3 bases, and 8 bases had no gene match. The length of the CDR3 is 16 residues. The CDR3 region is CASSSGQGGSQETQYF. CDR3 bases: TGTGCCAGCAGCTCAGGACAGGGTGGGTCCCAAGAGACCCAGTACTTC. The variable domain in full, completed from reference TRBV5-4 and TRBJ2-5, reads ETGVTQSPTHLIKTRGQQVTLRCSSQSGHNTVSWYQQALGQGPQFIFQYYREEENGRGNFPPRFSGLQFPNYSSELNVNALELDDSALYLCASSSGQGGSQETQYFGPGTRLLVL.

This clonotype has a count of ten or more. V and J are TRBV5-6 and TRBJ2-2; unclear D gene. V shed 3 bases and J shed 0 bases, with 9 bases lying between them. The CDR3 is 15 amino acids. CDR1 and CDR2 from the germline V gene are SGHDT and YYEEEE. The CDR3 loop is CASSSTPSNTGELFF. The CDR3 DNA reads as TGTGCCAGCAGCTCCACCCCATCGAACACCGGGGAGCTGTTTTTT.

This clonotype was detected ten times or more. Mismatch with germline at one junction end may stem from a read error. The chain links TRBV7-8 to TRBJ2-1; 10 positions match TRBD2. The germline CDR1 and CDR2 sequences are SGHVS and FQNEAQ. This CDR3 has 14 residues. The CDR3 spells CASSPMTRSGRAIF. As DNA, the CDR3 is TGTGCCAGCAGCCCAATGACCAGGAGCGGGAGGGCCATCTTC.

This clonotype showed up just a few times. This chain joins TRBV18 and TRBJ1-3; D is ambiguous. There are 14 residues in the CDR3. Per germline, CDR1 KGHSH and CDR2 LQKENI. V shed 2 bases and J shed 0 bases, with 5 bases lying between them. This chain's CDR3 is CASSPGVSGNTIYF. In nucleotides, the CDR3 is TGTGCCAGCTCACCAGGGGTCTCTGGAAACACCATATATTTT.

In its sample, this clonotype was seen a few times. The chain combines TRBV20-1 with TRBJ2-3; weak D call: TRBD2 (6 bases). Germline V lookup: CDR1 DFQATT, CDR2 SNEGSKA (reference sequence). Trimming took 0 bases from V and 2 from J, leaving 21 bases between them. CDR3 length: 18 residues. The CDR3 reads CSARDSRKRRGPTDTQYF. The CDR3 nucleotides read TGCAGTGCTAGAGATTCAAGGAAGCGGAGGGGACCCACAGATACGCAGTATTTT.

The V and J genes are TRBV20-1 and TRBJ2-7; tentatively, D is TRBD1 or TRBD2 (5 bases each). CDR1 is DFQATT, CDR2 SNEGSKA, per germline (reference sequence). This CDR3 has 14 residues. V was cut by 6 bases and J by 2 bases, with 17 bases left in between. The CDR3, as DNA: TGCAGTGCAAGTGAGGGGTACAGGACCTACGAGCAGTACTTC. As protein: CSASEGYRTYEQYF.

The chain uses TRBV29-1 and TRBJ1-5, with D maybe TRBD1 (5 bases). The CDR3 is 12 amino acids. Germline CDR1 SQVTM, CDR2 ANQGSEA. V was trimmed by 4 bases and J by 5 bases, leaving 9 bases between them. CDR3 nucleotide sequence: TGCAGCGTTGCCTCGGGGGATCAGCCCCAGCATTTT. It translates to CSVASGDQPQHF.

The chain is built from TRBV4-2 and TRBJ2-5; D may be TRBD1 (7 bases). CDR1 LGHNA and CDR2 YNFKEQ come from the germline V gene. This CDR3 region has 17 residues. V lost 4 bases to trimming and J lost 0 bases, with 18 bases between them. The CDR3 region is CASSLSGPGGYQETQYF. DNA for the CDR3: TGTGCCAGCAGCCTCTCTGGTCCAGGGGGGTACCAAGAGACCCAGTACTTC.

The chain joins TRBV7-8 to TRBJ2-7; 9 bases agree with TRBD2. Per the germline V gene, CDR1 is SGHVS and CDR2 is FQNEAQ. Germline trimming cut 4 bases from V and 6 bases from J; bases unmatched to any gene: 4. The CDR3 is 13 amino acids. CDR3 coding DNA: TGTGCCAGCAGCTCCAGACTAGCGGTCGAGCAGTACTTC. Translating gives CASSSRLAVEQYF.

This clonotype has only a few counts. This chain's CDR3 is CASSVDGTGFGGYTF. DNA for the CDR3: TGTGCCAGCAGCGTAGACGGGACAGGGTTCGGTGGCTACACCTTC. V gene TRBV9 combines with J gene TRBJ1-2; 9 bases match TRBD1. Germline V lookup: CDR1 SGDLS, CDR2 YYNGEE. After removal of 0 bases from V and 7 bases from J, the junction contained 7 bases not matched to a gene. The CDR3 runs to 15 residues.

This clonotype was detected only a few times. The V gene is TRBV6-2 or TRBV6-3, the J gene TRBJ1-5, with 8 nucleotides matching TRBD1. This CDR3 is 11 amino acids long. The trim removed 8 bases at V and 6 bases at J, leaving 0 bases unmatched. Per germline, CDR1 MNHEY and CDR2 SVGEGT. CDR3 loop: CASGTGQPQHF. DNA for the CDR3: TGTGCCAGCGGGACAGGTCAGCCCCAGCATTTT.

This chain links TRBV20-1 with TRBJ2-7, with 7 bases that match TRBD2. The CDR3 has 14 residues. J lost 1 base, V lost 1 base, and 4 bases had no gene match. Germline lookup yields CDR1 DFQATT and CDR2 SNEGSKA (reference sequence). The CDR3 here is CSARAWTSSYEQYF. The CDR3 DNA is TGCAGTGCTAGAGCCTGGACTAGTTCCTACGAGCAGTACTTC.

This clonotype was detected a few times. The chain recombines TRBV11-2 with TRBJ2-1, with D maybe TRBD2 (5 bases). The germline gives CDR1 SGHAT, CDR2 FQNNGV. The CDR3 consists of 18 residues. Trimming took 6 bases from V and 0 from J, leaving 21 bases between them. The CDR3 protein is CASSLSGLDSSSYNEQFF. CDR3 bases: TGTGCCAGCAGTCTTAGTGGGCTGGACTCTAGCTCCTACAATGAGCAGTTCTTC.